This T cell receptor (beta chain) was sequenced during a study of T cells in Graves' hyperthyroidism and ophthalmopathy (dated by TCRdb to the late 2010s). As for the study more broadly: Peripheral blood was sampled at the time of initial diagnosis, prior to any treatment. A discovery cohort of about a hundred patients, about 40 with Graves' ophthalmopathy and 55 to 65 with stable Graves' hyperthyroidism, was used to find distinguishing TCR V-J signatures. Prospective prediction of ophthalmopathy was tested in an independent validation cohort consisting of 18 to 20 hyperthyroidism patients and over 15 patients who later progressed to ophthalmopathy. For training and testing, the 110 or so patients in the discovery cohort were randomly divided in a 7:3 ratio. Thyroid tissue and blood T-cell repertoires from about six Graves' hyperthyroidism patients were also compared in the study. After sampling, hyperthyroidism patients received methimazole starting at 30 mg daily, and ophthalmopathy patients received high-dose intravenous methylprednisolone. According to the paper, TCR Vbeta CDR3 sequencing was carried out on 135 peripheral blood samples, which came from about 45 ophthalmopathy, some 73 hyperthyroidism and 17 progressor patients. Here is what the overall study found, with its caveats: Blood samples also contained most of the expanded thyroid clonotypes (frequency above 0.001), which suggests that blood repertoires may reflect thyroid immune responses. Sample size was not statistically predetermined, and investigators were not blinded to group allocation. In validation, progression to ophthalmopathy was predicted by the model with around 71% sensitivity and roughly 72% specificity, a median of approximately 6.5 months before onset. A 13 V-J signature model separated ophthalmopathy from stable hyperthyroidism, with roughly 88% sensitivity and roughly 84% specificity in cross-validation and 80%/75% in testing.

This clonotype was observed many times. Its specific antigen is unknown. Base qualities are not provided; no much larger clone lies one nucleotide away. A patient counted as having stable Graves' hyperthyroidism if no progression to ophthalmopathy occurred over 18 months of follow-up. Hyperthyroidism patients were aged 18 to 65 years and newly diagnosed, with disease duration of less than 2 months. Exclusion was applied to patients with uncontrolled infections, other autoimmune diseases, pregnancy or lactation. Diagnoses relied on clinical symptoms, serum thyroxine and TRAb, thyroid ultrasound and orbital computed tomography. PBMCs were isolated from roughly 10 ml of fresh peripheral blood by Ficoll-Paque density gradient centrifugation. Trizol reagent was used to extract total RNA, and RNA quality was then checked on an Agilent 2100 Bioanalyzer. Including cysteine and phenylalanine, the CDR3 has 15 amino acids. Solely the CDR3 DNA is kept, with 45 bases framed from the first base. V ends up 1 base short and J 4 bases short, with an unmatched junction base count of 6. In the germline V gene (reference sequence), CDR1 corresponds to LGHDT and CDR2 to YNNKEL.

The TCR beta CDR3 regions were amplified from the RNA transcripts. The first round of RT-PCR for the TCR CDR3 was performed with the HTBI primer set and the Qiagen OneStep RT-PCR kit. Libraries were constructed in a second round of multiplex PCR, after which size selection and purification were performed. Paired-end sequencing of the libraries was performed with 100 bp reads on an Illumina HiSeq2000. The authors' pipeline ran thus. SOAPnuke was used to process the raw data, with reads discarded if the reads contained adapters or uncalled bases, had a mean Phred below 15, or lacked an exact constant-primer or identifier match. High-quality paired reads were merged using COPE v1.2.5, and each unique nucleotide sequence was defined as a clonotype. MiTCR v1.1 was used to align clonotypes to the IMGT TRBV, TRBD and TRBJ reference segments. The analysis included only V-J combinations with a frequency above 0.0001, which together covered about 99% of the repertoires. The TCS score was defined as F50 (clonal expansion) divided by E x V (chaos), with BLOSUM62-based TCRdist calculated between CDR3 peptides within each V-J. Welch's t-statistics and random forest reduced 450 to 600 V-J features to roughly 13, which were used in a naive Bayes classifier (R e1071). TCRdb applied fastp at Q25 and MiXCR to the public reads, then kept only in-frame beta chains. Each CDR3 protein gets just one entry, which takes the most common genes and DNA from the rows behind it. The authors' filters were not applied to this entry. Counted in this sample were about half a million distinct CDR3 sequences; 20% to 25% of them appeared once. Around 27% of the sample rests with the top ten.

The sequencing input was blood. The clonotype was recovered from a young man with Graves' hyperthyroidism. The sequence is built from TRBV3-1 and TRBJ1-2, and 7 bases in between align with TRBD1. This receptor carries the CDR3 CASSQGTGGRYGYTF. The bases read TGTGCCAGCAGCCAAGGGACAGGTGGTCGCTATGGCTACACCTTC.